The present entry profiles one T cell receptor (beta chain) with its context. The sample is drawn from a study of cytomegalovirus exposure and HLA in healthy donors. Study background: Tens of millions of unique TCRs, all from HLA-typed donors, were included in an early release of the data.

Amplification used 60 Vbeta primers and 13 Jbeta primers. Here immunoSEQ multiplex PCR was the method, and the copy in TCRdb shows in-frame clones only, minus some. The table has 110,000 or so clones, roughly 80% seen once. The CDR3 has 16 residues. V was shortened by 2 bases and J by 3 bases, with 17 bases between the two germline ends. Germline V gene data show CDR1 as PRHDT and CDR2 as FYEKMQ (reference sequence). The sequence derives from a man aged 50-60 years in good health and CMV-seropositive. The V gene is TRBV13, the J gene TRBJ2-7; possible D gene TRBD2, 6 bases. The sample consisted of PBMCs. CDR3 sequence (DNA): TGTGCCAGCAGCTTAAACCCGCGGGACCGAGACTACGAGCAGTACTTC. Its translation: CASSLNPRDRDYEQYF.